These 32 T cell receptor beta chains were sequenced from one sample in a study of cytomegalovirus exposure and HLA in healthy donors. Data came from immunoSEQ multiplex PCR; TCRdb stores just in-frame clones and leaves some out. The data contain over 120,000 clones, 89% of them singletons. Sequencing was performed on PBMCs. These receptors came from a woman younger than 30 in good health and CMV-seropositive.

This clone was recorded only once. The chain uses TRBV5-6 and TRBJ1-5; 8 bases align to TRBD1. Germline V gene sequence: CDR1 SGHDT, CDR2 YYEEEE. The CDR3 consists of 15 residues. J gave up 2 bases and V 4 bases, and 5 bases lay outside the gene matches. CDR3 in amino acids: CASSGQGRGNQPQHF. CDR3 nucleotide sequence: TGTGCCAGCAGCGGACAGGGAAGAGGCAATCAGCCCCAGCATTTT.

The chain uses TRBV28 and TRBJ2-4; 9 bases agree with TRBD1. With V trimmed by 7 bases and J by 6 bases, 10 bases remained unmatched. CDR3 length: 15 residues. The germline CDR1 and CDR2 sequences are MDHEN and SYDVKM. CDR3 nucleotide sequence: TGTGCCAGCACTGCCACAGGGGGCAGCGGAAACATTCAGTACTTC. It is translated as CASTATGGSGNIQYF. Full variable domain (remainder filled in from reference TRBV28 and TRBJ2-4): DVKVTQSSRYLVKRTGEKVFLECVQDMDHENMFWYRQDPGLGLRLIYFSYDVKMKEKGDIPEGYSVSREKKERFSLILESASTNQTSMYLCASTATGGSGNIQYFGAGTRLSVL.

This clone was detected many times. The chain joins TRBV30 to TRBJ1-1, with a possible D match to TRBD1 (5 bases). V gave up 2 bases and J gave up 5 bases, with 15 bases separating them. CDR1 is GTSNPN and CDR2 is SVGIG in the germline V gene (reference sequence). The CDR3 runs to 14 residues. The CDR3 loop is CAWSLLGGRTEAFF. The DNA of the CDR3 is TGTGCCTGGAGTCTGCTGGGGGGTAGGACTGAAGCTTTCTTT.

CDR3 bases: TGTGCCAGCAGCTTACTAGGGTTAGCGGGGGGCCCCTACAATGAGCAGTTCTTC. This sequence encodes CASSLLGLAGGPYNEQFF. The chain employs TRBV7-3 and TRBJ2-1; 10 nucleotides match TRBD2. J gave up 2 bases and V 2 bases, and 9 bases lay outside the gene matches. The length of the CDR3 is 18 residues. CDR1 is SGHTA, CDR2 FQGTGA, per germline. Using reference TRBV7-3 and TRBJ2-1 for the parts outside the CDR3, the full variable domain is GAGVSQTPSNKVTEKGKYVELRCDPISGHTALYWYRQSLGQGPEFLIYFQGTGAADDSGLPNDRFFAVRPEGSVSTLKIQRTERGDSAVYLCASSLLGLAGGPYNEQFFGPGTRLTVL.

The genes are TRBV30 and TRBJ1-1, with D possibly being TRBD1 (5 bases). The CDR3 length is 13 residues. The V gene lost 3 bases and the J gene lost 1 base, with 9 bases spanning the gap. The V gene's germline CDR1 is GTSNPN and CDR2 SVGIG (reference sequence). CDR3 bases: TGTGCCTGGAGGCCCGGACAGAACACTGAAGCTTTCTTT. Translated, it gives CAWRPGQNTEAFF.

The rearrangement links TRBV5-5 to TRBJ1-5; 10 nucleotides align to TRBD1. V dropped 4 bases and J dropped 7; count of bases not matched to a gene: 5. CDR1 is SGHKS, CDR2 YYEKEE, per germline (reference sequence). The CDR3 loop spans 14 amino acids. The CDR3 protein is CASSPGQGNQPQHF. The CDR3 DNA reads TGTGCCAGCAGCCCGGGACAGGGGAACCAGCCCCAGCATTTT.

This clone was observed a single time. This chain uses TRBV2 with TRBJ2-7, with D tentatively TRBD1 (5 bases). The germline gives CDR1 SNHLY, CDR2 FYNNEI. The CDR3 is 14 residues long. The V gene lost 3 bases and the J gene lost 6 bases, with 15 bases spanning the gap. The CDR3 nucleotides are TGTGCCAGCAGTGACCCCAGGGAAGGCGCCGAGCAGTACTTC. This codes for CASSDPREGAEQYF.

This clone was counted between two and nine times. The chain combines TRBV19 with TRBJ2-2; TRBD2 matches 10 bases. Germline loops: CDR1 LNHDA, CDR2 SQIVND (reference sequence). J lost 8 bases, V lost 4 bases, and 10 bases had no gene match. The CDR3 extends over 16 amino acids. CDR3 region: CASSTQRGGRPGELFF. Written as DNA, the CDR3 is TGTGCCAGTAGTACCCAGCGGGGGGGCCGCCCTGGGGAGCTGTTTTTT.

The CDR3: CTSSRLQRLRMNTEAFF. CDR3 DNA: TGCACCAGCAGCCGCCTCCAGCGGCTTCGGATGAACACTGAAGCTTTCTTT. The rearrangement joins TRBV1 to TRBJ1-1. TRBV1 has pseudogene status. The CDR3 sequence is 17 residues long.

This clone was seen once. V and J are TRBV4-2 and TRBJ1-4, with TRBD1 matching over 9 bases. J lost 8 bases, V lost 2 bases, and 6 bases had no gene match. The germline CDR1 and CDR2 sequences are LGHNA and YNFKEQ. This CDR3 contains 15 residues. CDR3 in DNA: TGTGCCAGCAGCCAAATGGGACAGGGAAACGAAAAACTGTTTTTT. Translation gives CASSQMGQGNEKLFF.

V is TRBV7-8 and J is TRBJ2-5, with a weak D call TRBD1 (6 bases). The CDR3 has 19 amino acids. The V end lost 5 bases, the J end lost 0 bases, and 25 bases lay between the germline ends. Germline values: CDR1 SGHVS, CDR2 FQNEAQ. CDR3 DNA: TGTGCCAGCAGCATCAACTCGTTACACGGACAGCGTAACCAAGAGACCCAGTACTTC. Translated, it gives CASSINSLHGQRNQETQYF. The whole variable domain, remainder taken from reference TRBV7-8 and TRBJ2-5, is GAGVSQSPRYKVAKRGQDVALRCDPISGHVSLFWYQQALGQGPEFLTYFQNEAQLDKSGLPSDRFFAERPEGSVSTLKIQRTQQEDSAVYLCASSINSLHGQRNQETQYFGPGTRLLVL.

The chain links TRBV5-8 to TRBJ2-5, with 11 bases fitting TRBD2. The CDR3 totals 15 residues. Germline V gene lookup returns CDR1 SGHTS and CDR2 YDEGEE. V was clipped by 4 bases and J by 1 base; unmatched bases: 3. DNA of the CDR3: TGTGCCAGCAGCCCCGGGACTAGCGGCCAAGAGACCCAGTACTTC. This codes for CASSPGTSGQETQYF.

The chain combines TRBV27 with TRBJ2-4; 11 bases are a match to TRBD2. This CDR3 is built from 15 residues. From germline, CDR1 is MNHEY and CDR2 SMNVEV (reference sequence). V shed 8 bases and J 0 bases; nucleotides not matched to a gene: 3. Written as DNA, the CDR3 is TGTGCCAGCGGACTAGCGGGCTTAGCCAAAAACATTCAGTACTTC. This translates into CASGLAGLAKNIQYF.

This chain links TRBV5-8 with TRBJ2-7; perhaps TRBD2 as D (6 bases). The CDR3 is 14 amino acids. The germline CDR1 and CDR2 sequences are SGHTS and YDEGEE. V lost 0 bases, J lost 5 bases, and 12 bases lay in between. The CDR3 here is CASSLEAGWDEQYF. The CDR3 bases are TGTGCCAGCAGCTTGGAGGCGGGGTGGGACGAGCAGTACTTC. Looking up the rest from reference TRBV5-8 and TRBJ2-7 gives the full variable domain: EAGVTQSPTHLIKTRGQQATLRCSPISGHTSVYWYQQALGLGLQFLLWYDEGEERNRGNFPPRFSGRQFPNYSSELNVNALELEDSALYLCASSLEAGWDEQYFGPGTRLTVT.

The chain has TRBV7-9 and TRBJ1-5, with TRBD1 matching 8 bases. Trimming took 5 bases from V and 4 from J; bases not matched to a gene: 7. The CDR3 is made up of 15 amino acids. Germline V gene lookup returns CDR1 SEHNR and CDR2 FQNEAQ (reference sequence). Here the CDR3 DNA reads TGTGCCAGCAGCCCTACCGGGACAGGAAATCAGCCCCAGCATTTT. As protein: CASSPTGTGNQPQHF.

CDR3 DNA sequence: TGTGCCAGCAGCTTAGCCACAGGGGAGAACTATGGCTACACCTTC. This encodes CASSLATGENYGYTF. V is TRBV11-2 and J is TRBJ1-2, with TRBD1 matching 7 bases. The V and J ends lost 1 base and 2 bases, in that order; junction bases with no gene match: 4. The CDR3 length is 15 residues. Germline-derived CDR1 and CDR2 are SGHAT and FQNNGV.

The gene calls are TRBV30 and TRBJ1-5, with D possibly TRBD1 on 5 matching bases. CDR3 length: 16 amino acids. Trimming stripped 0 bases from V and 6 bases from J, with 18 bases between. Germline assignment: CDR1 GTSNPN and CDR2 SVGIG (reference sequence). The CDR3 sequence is CAWSVSGNPNLQPQHF. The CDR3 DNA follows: TGTGCCTGGAGTGTTTCAGGGAATCCCAACCTTCAGCCCCAGCATTTT.

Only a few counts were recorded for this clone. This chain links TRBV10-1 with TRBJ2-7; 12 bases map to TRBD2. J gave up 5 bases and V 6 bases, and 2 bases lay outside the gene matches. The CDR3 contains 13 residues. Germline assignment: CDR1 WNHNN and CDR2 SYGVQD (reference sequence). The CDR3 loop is CASSRTSGDEQYF. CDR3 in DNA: TGCGCCAGCAGCAGGACTAGCGGGGACGAGCAGTACTTC.

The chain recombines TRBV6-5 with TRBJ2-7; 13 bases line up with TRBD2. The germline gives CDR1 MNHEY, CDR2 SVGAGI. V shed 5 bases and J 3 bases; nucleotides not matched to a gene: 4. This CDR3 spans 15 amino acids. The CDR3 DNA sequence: TGTGCCAGCAGTGCCGGACTAGCGGGGGACTACGAGCAGTACTTC. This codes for CASSAGLAGDYEQYF.

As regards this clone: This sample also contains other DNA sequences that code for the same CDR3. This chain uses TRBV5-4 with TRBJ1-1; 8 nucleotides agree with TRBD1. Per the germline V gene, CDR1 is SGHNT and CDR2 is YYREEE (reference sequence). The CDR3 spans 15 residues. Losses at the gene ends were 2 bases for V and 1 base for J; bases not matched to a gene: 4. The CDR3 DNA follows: TGTGCCAGCAGCTTAGGACAGGGAACGAACACTGAAGCTTTCTTT. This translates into CASSLGQGTNTEAFF.

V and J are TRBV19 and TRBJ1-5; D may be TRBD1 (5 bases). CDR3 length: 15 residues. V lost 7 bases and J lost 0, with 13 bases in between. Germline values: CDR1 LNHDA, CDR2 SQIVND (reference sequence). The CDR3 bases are TGTGCCAGTATGTTACAGGACTATAGCAATCAGCCCCAGCATTTT. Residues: CASMLQDYSNQPQHF.

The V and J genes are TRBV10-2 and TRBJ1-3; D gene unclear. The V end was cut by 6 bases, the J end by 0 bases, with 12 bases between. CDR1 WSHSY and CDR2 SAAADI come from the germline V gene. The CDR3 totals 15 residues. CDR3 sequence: CASSLMADSGNTIYF. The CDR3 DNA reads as TGCGCCAGCAGCCTCATGGCGGACTCTGGAAACACCATATATTTT.

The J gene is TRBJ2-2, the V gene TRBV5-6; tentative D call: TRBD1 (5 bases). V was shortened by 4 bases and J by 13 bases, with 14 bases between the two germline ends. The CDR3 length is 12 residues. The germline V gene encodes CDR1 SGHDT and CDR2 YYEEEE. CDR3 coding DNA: TGTGCCAGCAGCCGCGCAAGGGGTGGGCTGTTTTTT. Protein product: CASSRARGGLFF.

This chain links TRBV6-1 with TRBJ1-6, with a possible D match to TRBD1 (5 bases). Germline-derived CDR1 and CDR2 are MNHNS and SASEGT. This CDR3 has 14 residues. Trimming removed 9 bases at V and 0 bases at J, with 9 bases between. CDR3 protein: CASGGGSYNSPLHF. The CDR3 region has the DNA TGTGCCAGTGGGGGGGGCTCCTATAATTCACCCCTCCACTTT.

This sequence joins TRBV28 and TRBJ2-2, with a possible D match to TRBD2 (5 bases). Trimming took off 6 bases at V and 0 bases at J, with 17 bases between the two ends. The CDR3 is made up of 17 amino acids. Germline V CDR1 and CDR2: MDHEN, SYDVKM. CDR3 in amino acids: CASSLPPPGTNTGELFF. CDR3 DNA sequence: TGTGCCAGCAGCCTACCCCCTCCCGGGACGAACACCGGGGAGCTGTTTTTT.

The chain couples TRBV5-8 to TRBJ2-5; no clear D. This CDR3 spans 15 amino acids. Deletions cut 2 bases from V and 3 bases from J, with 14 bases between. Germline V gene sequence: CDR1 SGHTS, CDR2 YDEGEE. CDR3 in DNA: TGTGCCAGCAGCTTTGGGCCCGGCAAAGAAGAGACCCAGTACTTC. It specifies CASSFGPGKEETQYF.

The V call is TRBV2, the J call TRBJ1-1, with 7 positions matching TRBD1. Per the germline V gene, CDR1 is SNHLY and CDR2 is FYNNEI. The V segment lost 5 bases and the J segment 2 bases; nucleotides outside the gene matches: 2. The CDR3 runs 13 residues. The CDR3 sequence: CASSSGGNTEAFF. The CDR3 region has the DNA TGTGCCAGCAGTTCAGGGGGAAACACTGAAGCTTTCTTT. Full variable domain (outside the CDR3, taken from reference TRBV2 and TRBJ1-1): EPEVTQTPSHQVTQMGQEVILRCVPISNHLYFYWYRQILGQKVEFLVSFYNNEISEKSEIFDDQFSVERPDGSNFTLKIRSTKLEDSAMYFCASSSGGNTEAFFGQGTRLTVV.

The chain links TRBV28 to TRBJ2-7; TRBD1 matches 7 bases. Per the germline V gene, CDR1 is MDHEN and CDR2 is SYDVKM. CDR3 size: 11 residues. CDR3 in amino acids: CGAGGRYEQYF. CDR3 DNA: TGTGGGGCAGGGGGTCGGTACGAGCAGTACTTC.

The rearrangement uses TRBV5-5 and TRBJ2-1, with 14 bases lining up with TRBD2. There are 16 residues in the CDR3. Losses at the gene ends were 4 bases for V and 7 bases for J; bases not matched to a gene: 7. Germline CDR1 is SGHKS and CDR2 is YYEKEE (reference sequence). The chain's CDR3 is CASSRGTSGGLNEQFF. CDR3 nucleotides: TGTGCCAGCAGCCGTGGGACTAGCGGGGGTCTTAATGAGCAGTTCTTC.

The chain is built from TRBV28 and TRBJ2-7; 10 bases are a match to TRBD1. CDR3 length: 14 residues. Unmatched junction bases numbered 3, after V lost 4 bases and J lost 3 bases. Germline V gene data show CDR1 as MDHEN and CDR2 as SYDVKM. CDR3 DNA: TGTGCCAGCAGTTCGGGACAGGGGATCTACGAGCAGTACTTC. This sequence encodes CASSSGQGIYEQYF.

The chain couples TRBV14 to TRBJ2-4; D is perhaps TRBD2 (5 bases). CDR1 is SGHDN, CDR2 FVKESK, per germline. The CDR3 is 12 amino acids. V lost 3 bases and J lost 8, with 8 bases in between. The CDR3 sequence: CASSHPGDIQYF. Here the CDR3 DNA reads TGTGCCAGCAGCCACCCCGGGGACATTCAGTACTTC.

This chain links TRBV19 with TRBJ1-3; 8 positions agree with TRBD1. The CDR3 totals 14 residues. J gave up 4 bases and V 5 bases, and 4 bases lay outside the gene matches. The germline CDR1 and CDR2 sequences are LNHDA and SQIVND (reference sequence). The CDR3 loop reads CASSAGQDGNTIYF. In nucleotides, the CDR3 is TGTGCCAGTAGTGCGGGACAGGACGGAAACACCATATATTTT.